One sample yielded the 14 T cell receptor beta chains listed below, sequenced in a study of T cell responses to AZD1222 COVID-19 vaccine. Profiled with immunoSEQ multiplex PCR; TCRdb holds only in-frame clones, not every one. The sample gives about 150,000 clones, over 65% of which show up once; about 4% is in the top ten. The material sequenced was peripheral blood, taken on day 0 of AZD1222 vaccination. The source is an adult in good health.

The CDR3 protein is CASRGGSTEAFF. The DNA of the CDR3 is TGTGCCAGCAGGGGTGGGTCCACTGAAGCTTTCTTT. The chain has TRBV6-5 and TRBJ1-1; D call uncertain. Germline values: CDR1 MNHEY, CDR2 SVGAGI. The CDR3 has 12 amino acids. Deletions cut 6 bases from V and 4 bases from J, with 9 bases between.

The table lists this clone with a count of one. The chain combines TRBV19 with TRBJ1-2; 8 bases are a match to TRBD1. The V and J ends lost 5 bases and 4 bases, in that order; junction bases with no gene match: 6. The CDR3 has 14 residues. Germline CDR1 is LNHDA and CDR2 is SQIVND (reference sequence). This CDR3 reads CASSSWDRPYGYTF. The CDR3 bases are TGTGCCAGTAGTTCCTGGGACAGGCCCTATGGCTACACCTTC. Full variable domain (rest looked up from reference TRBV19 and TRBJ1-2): DGGITQSPKYLFRKEGQNVTLSCEQNLNHDAMYWYRQDPGQGLRLIYYSQIVNDFQKGDIAEGYSVSREKKESFPLTVTSAQKNPTAFYLCASSSWDRPYGYTFGSGTRLTVV.

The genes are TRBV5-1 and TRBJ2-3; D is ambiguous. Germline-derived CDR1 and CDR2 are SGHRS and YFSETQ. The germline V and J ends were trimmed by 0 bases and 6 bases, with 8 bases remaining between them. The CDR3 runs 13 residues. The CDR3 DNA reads TGCGCCAGCAGCTTGGGACCCGGGGATACGCAGTATTTT. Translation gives CASSLGPGDTQYF.

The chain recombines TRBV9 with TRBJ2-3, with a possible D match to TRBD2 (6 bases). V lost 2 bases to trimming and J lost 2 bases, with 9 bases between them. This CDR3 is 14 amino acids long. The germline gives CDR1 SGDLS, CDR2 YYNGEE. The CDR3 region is CASSVAGNTDTQYF. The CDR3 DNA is TGTGCCAGCAGCGTCGCGGGGAACACAGATACGCAGTATTTT.

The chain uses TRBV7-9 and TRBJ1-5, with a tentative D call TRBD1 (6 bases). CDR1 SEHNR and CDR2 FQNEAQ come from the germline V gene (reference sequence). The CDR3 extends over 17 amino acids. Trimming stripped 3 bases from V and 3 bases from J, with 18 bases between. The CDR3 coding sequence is TGTGCCAGCAGCTTGGAGGGGATACAGGGCTACAATCAGCCCCAGCATTTT. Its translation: CASSLEGIQGYNQPQHF.

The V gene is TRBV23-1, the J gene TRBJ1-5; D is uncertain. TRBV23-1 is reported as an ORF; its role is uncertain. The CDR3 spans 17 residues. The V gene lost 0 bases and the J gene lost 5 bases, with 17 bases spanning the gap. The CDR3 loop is CASSQSSGIEIYQPQHF. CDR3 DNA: TGCGCCAGCAGTCAATCCTCCGGCATTGAGATCTATCAGCCCCAGCATTTT.

In DNA form, the CDR3 reads TGTGCCTGGAGTGTACGTCGGCACCCGAACACTGAAGCTTTCTTT. This encodes CAWSVRRHPNTEAFF. The chain has TRBV30 and TRBJ1-1; D call uncertain. V was pared by 0 bases and J by 1 base, with 12 bases between. CDR3 size: 15 residues. CDR1 and CDR2 from the germline V gene are GTSNPN and SVGIG (reference sequence).

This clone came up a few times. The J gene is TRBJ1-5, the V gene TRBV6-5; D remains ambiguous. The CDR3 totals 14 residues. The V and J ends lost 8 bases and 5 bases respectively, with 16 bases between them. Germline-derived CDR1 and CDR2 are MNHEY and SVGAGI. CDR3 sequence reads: CASRAEGPYQPQHF. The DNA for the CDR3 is TGTGCCAGCCGGGCGGAGGGCCCTTATCAGCCCCAGCATTTT.

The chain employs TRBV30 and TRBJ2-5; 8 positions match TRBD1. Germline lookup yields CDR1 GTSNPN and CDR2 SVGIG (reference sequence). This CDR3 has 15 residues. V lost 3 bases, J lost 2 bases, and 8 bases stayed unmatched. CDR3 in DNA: TGTGCCTGGAGCGTAGACAGGGGAAGGCAAGAGACCCAGTACTTC. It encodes CAWSVDRGRQETQYF.

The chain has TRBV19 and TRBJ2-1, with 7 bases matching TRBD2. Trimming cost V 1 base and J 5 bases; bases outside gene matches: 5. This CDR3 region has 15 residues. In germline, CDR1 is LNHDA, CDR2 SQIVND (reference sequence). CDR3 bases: TGTGCCAGTAGTATAGGAGCGGGGACCCACAATGAGCAGTTCTTC. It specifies CASSIGAGTHNEQFF.

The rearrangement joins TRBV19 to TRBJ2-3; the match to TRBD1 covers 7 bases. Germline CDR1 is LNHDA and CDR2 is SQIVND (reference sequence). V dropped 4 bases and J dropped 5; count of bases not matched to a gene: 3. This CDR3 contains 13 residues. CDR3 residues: CASSTRTGDTQYF. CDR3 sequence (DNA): TGTGCCAGTAGTACTCGGACAGGAGATACGCAGTATTTT.

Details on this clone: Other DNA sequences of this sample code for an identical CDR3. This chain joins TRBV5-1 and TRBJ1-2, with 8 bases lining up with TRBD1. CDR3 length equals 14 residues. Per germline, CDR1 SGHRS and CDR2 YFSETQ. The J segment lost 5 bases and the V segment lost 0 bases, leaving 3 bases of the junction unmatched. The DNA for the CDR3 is TGCGCCAGCAGCTTGGCCACAGGGGGGTATGGCTACACCTTC. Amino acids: CASSLATGGYGYTF.

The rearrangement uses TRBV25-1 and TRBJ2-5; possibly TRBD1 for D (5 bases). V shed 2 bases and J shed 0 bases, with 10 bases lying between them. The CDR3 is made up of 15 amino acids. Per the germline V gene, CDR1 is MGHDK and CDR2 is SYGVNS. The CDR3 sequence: CASSEMAGNQETQYF. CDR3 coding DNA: TGTGCCAGCAGTGAAATGGCAGGGAACCAAGAGACCCAGTACTTC.

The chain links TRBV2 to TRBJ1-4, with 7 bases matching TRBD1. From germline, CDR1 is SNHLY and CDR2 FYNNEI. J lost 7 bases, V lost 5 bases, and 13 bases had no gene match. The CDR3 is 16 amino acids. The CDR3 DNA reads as TGTGCCAGCAGTCTCCTTCCCGGACAGGATGGTGAAAAACTGTTTTTT. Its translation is CASSLLPGQDGEKLFF.